Here is one T cell receptor beta chain with its context. These data originate in a study of blood T cell repertoires in COVID-19. Study overall: COVID-19 samples, acute and convalescent, were from the United States, Italy and Spain. Sources were T cells, B-cell-depleted T cells, or PBMCs; the material itself was cDNA or gDNA.

How the authors handled the data: Estimated nucleated cell counts came from reference gene primer amplification. Sequencing used immunoSEQ multiplex PCR; TCRdb keeps in-frame clones, though not all of them. The DNA was the basis for D and trimming; V, J and clone size are from that table. This sample carries roughly 70,000 clones, about 80% of them seen once, and the ten largest clones take more than 9.5%. V was shortened by 6 bases and J by 4 bases, with 16 bases between the two germline ends. Germline-derived CDR1 and CDR2 are KGHSH and LQKENI. The CDR3 covers 15 residues. Sequencing was carried out using peripheral blood. The chain has TRBV18 and TRBJ1-3, with a weak D call TRBD1 (6 bases). The sequence was obtained from a human donor in a cohort sampled during active COVID-19. The CDR3 DNA follows: TGTGCCAGCTCCTACAACAGGGATGCAGGAAACACCATATATTTT. It specifies CASSYNRDAGNTIYF.